A single sample gave rise to the 24 T cell receptor beta chains below, sequenced in a study of T cells in Graves' hyperthyroidism and ophthalmopathy. Authors of the study amplified TCR beta CDR3 regions from RNA transcripts. The HTBI primer set was used in a first-round RT-PCR of the TCR CDR3. TCRdb used MiXCR to reprocess the multiplex PCR reads, holding one entry per CDR3 protein. This table holds 300,000 to 500,000 distinct CDR3 sequences, 14% to 15% found once. Sequencing was performed on blood. These receptors were obtained from a woman aged 25 to 39 with Graves' hyperthyroidism.

The genes are TRBV10-3 and TRBJ2-5; TRBD2 matches at 10 bases. This CDR3 comprises 14 residues. Germline assignment: CDR1 ENHRY and CDR2 SYGVKD. V shed 3 bases and J 3 bases; nucleotides not matched to a gene: 1. The CDR3 here is CAISELAGKETQYF. Written as DNA, the CDR3 is TGTGCCATCAGTGAACTAGCGGGAAAAGAGACCCAGTACTTC.

Many counts were recorded for this clonotype. The chain joins TRBV5-6 to TRBJ1-2; D remains ambiguous. The germline V gene encodes CDR1 SGHDT and CDR2 YYEEEE. Trimming stripped 0 bases from V and 2 bases from J, with 8 bases between. The CDR3 runs to 14 residues. CDR3: CASSLGPENYGYTF. The CDR3 nucleotides read TGTGCCAGCAGCTTGGGCCCGGAAAACTATGGCTACACCTTC.

This clonotype was counted many times. This chain joins TRBV3-1 and TRBJ2-3; 14 bases line up with TRBD2. The CDR3 sequence is 19 residues long. Germline V gene data show CDR1 as LGHDT and CDR2 as YNNKEL (reference sequence). V shed 3 bases and J 0 bases; nucleotides not matched to a gene: 8. The CDR3 DNA is TGTGCCAGCAGCCAGACACGACTAGCGGGAGGGTTGAGCACAGATACGCAGTATTTT. Translating it yields CASSQTRLAGGLSTDTQYF.

This clonotype was counted at least ten times. This rearrangement joins TRBV27 to TRBJ2-2; D call uncertain. The germline V gene encodes CDR1 MNHEY and CDR2 SMNVEV (reference sequence). The CDR3 is made up of 14 amino acids. V was shortened by 3 bases and J by 0 bases, with 5 bases between the two germline ends. As DNA, the CDR3 is TGTGCCAGCAGTTTGGCAGCGAACACCGGGGAGCTGTTTTTT. Residues: CASSLAANTGELFF.

This clonotype was seen many times. V and J are TRBV6-1 and TRBJ2-3, with 7 bases aligning to TRBD2. V gave up 0 bases and J gave up 2 bases; unmatched junction bases: 11. The CDR3 spans 18 residues. CDR1 MNHNS and CDR2 SASEGT come from the germline V gene. The CDR3 nucleotides are TGTGCCAGCAGTGAAGCCCGATCAGTGGCGGGAGTCACAGATACGCAGTATTTT. Protein: CASSEARSVAGVTDTQYF.

In its sample, this clonotype was seen a few times. V gene TRBV2 combines with J gene TRBJ2-1; a weak D match, TRBD2 (7 bases). Trimming took off 6 bases at V and 2 bases at J, with 20 bases between the two ends. This CDR3 region has 17 residues. From germline, CDR1 is SNHLY and CDR2 FYNNEI. The CDR3 spells CASRTRGGAATYNEQFF. DNA of the CDR3: TGTGCCAGCAGGACCAGGGGAGGGGCGGCAACCTACAATGAGCAGTTCTTC.

This clonotype has at least ten counts. The V call is TRBV29-1, the J call TRBJ2-3; D gene ambiguous. V was pared by 4 bases and J by 3 bases, with 5 bases between. CDR1 is SQVTM, CDR2 ANQGSEA, per germline. This CDR3 spans 11 amino acids. The CDR3 DNA follows: TGCAGCGTTGCGGAGACAGATACGCAGTATTTT. Amino acids: CSVAETDTQYF.

This clonotype has more than one count but fewer than ten. The chain employs TRBV20-1 and TRBJ2-5; D unresolved. CDR1 and CDR2 (germline): DFQATT, SNEGSKA (reference sequence). Trimming shortened V by 0 bases and J by 0 bases, and 8 bases separated the two germline ends. The CDR3 loop spans 14 amino acids. Here the CDR3 DNA reads TGCAGTGCTAGAGATTGGGCTAACCAAGAGACCCAGTACTTC. Translating gives CSARDWANQETQYF.

The rearrangement joins TRBV4-1 to TRBJ2-7; 9 bases are a match to TRBD1. V lost 2 bases to trimming and J lost 4 bases; unmatched junction nucleotides: 6. The CDR3 runs to 15 residues. In germline, CDR1 is MGHRA, CDR2 YSYEKL. CDR3 sequence reads: CASSQKGQGRYEQYF. For the CDR3, the DNA is TGCGCCAGCAGCCAAAAGGGACAGGGACGGTACGAGCAGTACTTC.

This clonotype showed up many times. The genes are TRBV12-3 or TRBV12-4 and TRBJ1-5; TRBD1 is a possible D gene (5 bases). The CDR3 consists of 18 residues. V was shortened by 2 bases and J by 0 bases, with 17 bases between the two germline ends. CDR3 sequence: CASSLRDQLLYSNQPQHF. CDR3 nucleotide sequence: TGTGCCAGCAGTTTAAGGGACCAACTACTATATAGCAATCAGCCCCAGCATTTT.

The J gene is TRBJ2-1, the V gene TRBV15, with D hard to call. This CDR3 has 15 residues. The V gene lost 0 bases and the J gene lost 5 bases, with 11 bases spanning the gap. Germline V lookup: CDR1 LNHNV, CDR2 YYDKDF (reference sequence). The CDR3 nucleotides read TGTGCCACCAGCAGAGAGTCGCAGTTAAACAATGAGCAGTTCTTC. The encoded protein is CATSRESQLNNEQFF.

This clonotype occurred many times. The V gene is TRBV10-3, the J gene TRBJ2-5, with 8 bases matching TRBD1. The germline V gene has CDR1 ENHRY and CDR2 SYGVKD. The CDR3 extends over 16 amino acids. J was trimmed by 5 bases and V by 0 bases; bases with no gene match: 8. CDR3 in DNA: TGTGCCATCAGTGAGTCGGCAGGGGGCCGTTTGGAGACCCAGTACTTC. Protein sequence: CAISESAGGRLETQYF.

V usage is TRBV20-1 and J usage is TRBJ2-2, with TRBD2 matching over 9 bases. The CDR3 contains 17 residues. Germline CDR1 DFQATT, CDR2 SNEGSKA (reference sequence). After removal of 0 bases from V and 2 bases from J, the junction contained 7 bases not matched to a gene. CDR3 in amino acids: CSARDVLTSGNTGELFF. As DNA, the CDR3 is TGCAGTGCTAGAGATGTTTTGACTAGCGGTAACACCGGGGAGCTGTTTTTT.

This clonotype was seen at least ten times. This chain connects TRBV18 to TRBJ2-5, with TRBD1 identical over 8 bases. The CDR3 has 15 residues. Germline V CDR1 and CDR2: KGHSH, LQKENI. V shed 0 bases and J 4 bases; nucleotides not matched to a gene: 4. The CDR3 DNA reads as TGTGCCAGCTCACCACCGGGCAGGGGGCGAGAGACCCAGTACTTC. Amino acid sequence: CASSPPGRGRETQYF.

The rearrangement links TRBV20-1 to TRBJ2-3; TRBD1 is a possible D gene (6 bases). V lost 3 bases, J lost 2 bases, and 9 bases lay in between. The CDR3 sequence is 13 residues long. Looked up from germline, CDR1 is DFQATT and CDR2 is SNEGSKA (reference sequence). In nucleotides, the CDR3 is TGCAGTGCTAGCAGACAGGTCACAGATACGCAGTATTTT. Translation gives CSASRQVTDTQYF.

This clonotype was seen ten or more times. This rearrangement joins TRBV28 to TRBJ1-2; 9 bases line up with TRBD1. Germline V lookup: CDR1 MDHEN, CDR2 SYDVKM. This CDR3 comprises 15 residues. The trim removed 2 bases at V and 6 bases at J, leaving 7 bases unmatched. This CDR3 reads CASSLGGQGLNGYTF. CDR3 in DNA: TGTGCCAGCAGTTTAGGGGGACAGGGCCTTAATGGCTACACCTTC.

This clonotype was found many times. V and J are TRBV18 and TRBJ2-1, with unresolved D. V dropped 3 bases and J dropped 7 bases, with 7 bases sitting between them. This CDR3 comprises 12 residues. CDR1 KGHSH and CDR2 LQKENI come from the germline V gene. CDR3: CASSPMENEQFF. As DNA, the CDR3 is TGTGCCAGCTCACCGATGGAAAATGAGCAGTTCTTC.

In its sample, this clonotype was seen many times. This sequence joins TRBV5-8 and TRBJ2-1; no definite D call. The CDR3 is 11 residues long. V gave up 1 base and J gave up 9 bases, with 5 bases separating them. Germline loops: CDR1 SGHTS, CDR2 YDEGEE. The CDR3: CASSLNTEQFF. The CDR3 DNA reads TGTGCCAGCAGCTTGAACACTGAGCAGTTCTTC.

This clonotype occurred a few times. The rearrangement joins TRBV20-1 to TRBJ2-3; no reliable D call. Germline assignment: CDR1 DFQATT and CDR2 SNEGSKA (reference sequence). Trimming pared 1 base from V and 2 bases from J, leaving 10 bases between. This CDR3 region has 14 residues. CDR3 loop: CSARVGGLTDTQYF. In DNA form, the CDR3 reads TGCAGTGCTAGAGTAGGCGGTCTCACAGATACGCAGTATTTT.

This clonotype was counted between two and nine times. The chain couples TRBV7-2 to TRBJ1-6; tentatively, D is TRBD1 (6 bases). The germline CDR1 and CDR2 sequences are SGHTA and FQGNSA. Trimming stripped 1 base from V and 3 bases from J, with 13 bases between. The CDR3 sequence is 17 residues long. The CDR3: CASSLELNRDYNSPLHF. In DNA, the CDR3 is TGTGCCAGCAGCTTAGAACTAAACAGGGACTATAATTCACCCCTCCACTTT.

V and J are TRBV6-6 and TRBJ2-5; 7 bases fit TRBD2. The germline V gene has CDR1 MNHNY and CDR2 SVGAGI (reference sequence). The CDR3 consists of 14 residues. The V segment lost 0 bases and the J segment 2 bases; nucleotides outside the gene matches: 0. The CDR3 DNA follows: TGTGCCAGCAGTTACTCTAGCGGGCAAGAGACCCAGTACTTC. Amino acid sequence: CASSYSSGQETQYF.

The chain joins TRBV7-3 to TRBJ2-1; D remains ambiguous. V lost 5 bases, J lost 0 bases, and 11 bases lay in between. Germline V gene sequence: CDR1 SGHTA, CDR2 FQGTGA. The CDR3 loop spans 15 amino acids. CDR3 amino acids: CASSLYLSSYNEQFF. CDR3 DNA: TGTGCCAGCAGCCTGTACTTGAGCTCCTACAATGAGCAGTTCTTC.

This clonotype showed up many times. J is TRBJ2-5 and V is TRBV6-2 or TRBV6-3, with 15 bases fitting TRBD2. Germline values: CDR1 MNHEY, CDR2 SVGEGT. The length of the CDR3 is 16 residues. The trim removed 2 bases at V and 4 bases at J, leaving 2 bases unmatched. CDR3 nucleotides: TGTGCCAGCAGTTACCCGGGACTAGCGGGAGGAGAGACCCAGTACTTC. Protein sequence: CASSYPGLAGGETQYF.

V usage is TRBV4-1 and J usage is TRBJ2-7; 12 bases agree with TRBD1. The CDR3 runs 19 residues. Per germline, CDR1 MGHRA and CDR2 YSYEKL. After removal of 0 bases from V and 0 bases from J, the junction contained 9 bases not matched to a gene. The CDR3 protein is CASSQDPGQGAGSSYEQYF. The CDR3 DNA sequence: TGCGCCAGCAGCCAAGATCCGGGACAGGGGGCTGGTAGCTCCTACGAGCAGTACTTC.